The 19 T cell receptor beta chains reported below all come from one sample, sequenced in a study of blood T cell repertoires in COVID-19. This table comes from immunoSEQ multiplex PCR, and its TCRdb copy is limited to in-frame clones, with some not included. The data contain approximately 20,000 clones, 75% to 85% of them seen just once; the ten biggest clones take up less than 70%. Material for sequencing was peripheral blood. These receptors came from a man older than 75 with acute or convalescent COVID-19.

The V call is TRBV19, the J call TRBJ2-2, with a weak D call TRBD1 (6 bases). This CDR3 is 14 amino acids long. V dropped 6 bases and J dropped 1 base, with 9 bases sitting between them. Germline V CDR1 and CDR2: LNHDA, SQIVND (reference sequence). CDR3 sequence reads: CASSLTGNTGELFF. CDR3 DNA sequence: TGTGCCAGTAGCCTGACAGGGAACACCGGGGAGCTGTTTTTT.

The chain joins TRBV7-9 to TRBJ2-1; D is ambiguous. The V end was cut by 3 bases, the J end by 2 bases, with 11 bases between. Germline assignment: CDR1 SEHNR and CDR2 FQNEAQ (reference sequence). The CDR3 spans 15 residues. The CDR3 nucleotides read TGTGCCAGCAGCTTTTCCTTGAGCACCTACAATGAGCAGTTCTTC. This codes for CASSFSLSTYNEQFF.

The chain couples TRBV6-5 to TRBJ1-5; D is uncertain. Germline lookup yields CDR1 MNHEY and CDR2 SVGAGI. This CDR3 is 13 amino acids long. V was pared by 0 bases and J by 6 bases, with 6 bases between. DNA of the CDR3: TGTGCCAGCAGTTACTCGAGGGCTCAGCCCCAGCATTTT. Translation: CASSYSRAQPQHF.

This clone was picked up a small number of times. V gene TRBV7-3 combines with J gene TRBJ1-3; no clear D. Germline CDR1 and CDR2: SGHTA and FQGTGA. The V and J ends lost 0 bases and 3 bases respectively, with 12 bases between them. The CDR3 spans 16 residues. The CDR3 coding sequence is TGTGCCAGCAGCTTAACGGGAGGGAACAGTGGAAACACCATATATTTT. Residues: CASSLTGGNSGNTIYF.

The chain recombines TRBV7-9 with TRBJ2-3; 7 bases map to TRBD2. Losses at the gene ends were 8 bases for V and 4 bases for J; bases not matched to a gene: 15. The CDR3 runs to 16 residues. CDR1 and CDR2 (germline): SEHNR, FQNEAQ (reference sequence). The CDR3 spells CASRKERGTGSDTQYF. The CDR3 nucleotides are TGTGCCAGCCGGAAGGAGCGGGGAACCGGTTCAGATACGCAGTATTTT.

This clone was seen only once. This chain uses TRBV7-9 with TRBJ2-3, with D uncertain. Germline values: CDR1 SEHNR, CDR2 FQNEAQ (reference sequence). Trimming removed 1 base at V and 0 bases at J, with 8 bases between. This CDR3 region has 15 residues. The CDR3 DNA reads as TGTGCCAGCAGCTTAGACGGAGCTAGCACAGATACGCAGTATTTT. This translates into CASSLDGASTDTQYF. The full variable domain, completed using reference TRBV7-9 and TRBJ2-3, is DTGVSQNPRHKITKRGQNVTFRCDPISEHNRLYWYRQTLGQGPEFLTYFQNEAQLEKSRLLSDRFSAERPKGSFSTLEIQRTEQGDSAMYLCASSLDGASTDTQYFGPGTRLTVL.

The sample holds one count of this clone. The rearrangement joins TRBV6-2 or TRBV6-3 to TRBJ1-4; weak D call: TRBD1 (5 bases). Trimming took 2 bases from V and 8 from J, leaving 15 bases between them. CDR1 and CDR2 (germline): MNHEY, SVGEGT. The CDR3 has 15 residues. CDR3 coding DNA: TGTGCCAGCAGTTACCTGATGACTCGGGGGGAAAAACTGTTTTTT. Encoded protein: CASSYLMTRGEKLFF.

Details on this clone: The germline gene is not matched at one end of the junction; a read error may be the cause. This chain uses TRBV5-1 with TRBJ2-1; TRBD1 is a possible D gene (6 bases). The CDR3 loop spans 13 amino acids. CDR1 and CDR2 (germline): SGHRS, YFSETQ. CDR3 in amino acids: CASSVGLQGLRLF. In DNA, the CDR3 is TGCGCCAGCAGCGTAGGACTCCAGGGGCTTAGACTCTTC. The variable domain in full, with the rest retrieved from reference TRBV5-1 and TRBJ2-1, is KAGVTQTPRYLIKTRGQQVTLSCSPISGHRSVSWYQQTPGQGLQFLFEYFSETQRNKGNFPGRFSGRQFSNSRSEMNVSTLELGDSALYLCASSVGLQGLRLFGPGTRLTVL.

The CDR3, as DNA: TGTGCCAGCAGCCAAGCCTGGGCTATCGTAAATGAGCAGTTCTTC. Translating gives CASSQAWAIVNEQFF. The chain has TRBV3-1 (or the pseudogene TRBV3-2) and TRBJ2-1; D gene uncertain. The germline V gene has CDR1 LGHDT and CDR2 YNNKEL (reference sequence). The germline V and J ends were trimmed by 1 base and 7 bases, with 14 bases remaining between them. The CDR3 contains 15 residues.

The chain recombines TRBV5-8 with TRBJ1-3, with no clear D. This CDR3 contains 15 residues. The V and J ends lost 4 bases and 0 bases respectively, with 11 bases between them. Germline V gene sequence: CDR1 SGHTS, CDR2 YDEGEE. In DNA, the CDR3 is TGTGCCAGCAGCAACTCCCCGTACTCTGGAAACACCATATATTTT. It translates to CASSNSPYSGNTIYF.

This clone was observed once. The V call is TRBV6-2 or TRBV6-3, the J call TRBJ1-6; no definite D call. Per the germline V gene, CDR1 is MNHEY and CDR2 is SVGEGT. This CDR3 contains 16 residues. Trimming removed 0 bases from V and 0 bases from J, with 6 bases in between. CDR3 region: CASSYSARSYNSPLHF. CDR3 nucleotides: TGTGCCAGCAGTTACTCGGCCCGCTCCTATAATTCACCCCTCCACTTT.

The chain links TRBV5-1 to TRBJ1-4; 8 bases match TRBD1. The germline CDR1 and CDR2 sequences are SGHRS and YFSETQ. This CDR3 region has 14 residues. The J segment lost 2 bases and the V segment lost 9 bases, leaving 6 bases of the junction unmatched. The CDR3 region is CATSQGATNEKLFF. DNA for the CDR3: TGCGCCACCTCGCAGGGGGCGACTAATGAAAAACTGTTTTTT. Full variable domain (missing parts from reference TRBV5-1 and TRBJ1-4): KAGVTQTPRYLIKTRGQQVTLSCSPISGHRSVSWYQQTPGQGLQFLFEYFSETQRNKGNFPGRFSGRQFSNSRSEMNVSTLELGDSALYLCATSQGATNEKLFFGSGTQLSVL.

The genes are TRBV5-4 and TRBJ2-3; tentative D call: TRBD1 (6 bases). V shed 10 bases and J shed 1 base, with 16 bases lying between them. The CDR3 has 14 residues. Germline loops: CDR1 SGHNT, CDR2 YYREEE (reference sequence). The CDR3 DNA reads as TGTGCCTACAGGGACGAGGTGGGCACAGATACGCAGTATTTT. This encodes CAYRDEVGTDTQYF.

This clone was found a few times. The genes are TRBV14 and TRBJ1-1, with D possibly matching TRBD1 (5 bases). The V end was cut by 3 bases, the J end by 2 bases, with 7 bases between. CDR3 length equals 13 residues. Looked up from germline, CDR1 is SGHDN and CDR2 is FVKESK. The DNA of the CDR3 is TGTGCCAGCAGCCACACAGGAAACACTGAAGCTTTCTTT. Translation: CASSHTGNTEAFF.

The chain joins TRBV4-3 to TRBJ2-1; 8 positions match TRBD2. J was trimmed by 6 bases and V by 0 bases; bases with no gene match: 16. This CDR3 is built from 19 residues. Germline V gene data show CDR1 as LGHNA and CDR2 as YSLEER. In nucleotides, the CDR3 is TGCGCCAGCAGCCAAGATTGGGACGGGGGGGCCATATCGCGCAATGAGCAGTTCTTC. Amino acids: CASSQDWDGGAISRNEQFF.

The chain combines TRBV5-1 with TRBJ1-5; possibly TRBD1 for D (6 bases). CDR3 length: 13 residues. Trimming pared 4 bases from V and 5 bases from J, leaving 10 bases between. The V gene's germline CDR1 is SGHRS and CDR2 YFSETQ. The CDR3 protein is CASSVGADQPQHF. The CDR3, as DNA: TGCGCCAGCAGCGTGGGGGCAGATCAGCCCCAGCATTTT.

This chain joins TRBV18 and TRBJ1-2, with D perhaps TRBD1 (5 bases). This CDR3 contains 13 residues. V was pared by 6 bases and J by 8 bases, with 16 bases between. In germline, CDR1 is KGHSH, CDR2 LQKENI. In DNA, the CDR3 is TGTGCCAGCTCCCCAAATCAGGGCGAGGGCTACACCTTC. This codes for CASSPNQGEGYTF.

The chain uses TRBV5-5 and TRBJ1-4; TRBD1 aligns across 9 bases. Germline CDR1 and CDR2: SGHKS and YYEKEE (reference sequence). This CDR3 has 15 residues. The trim removed 0 bases at V and 6 bases at J, leaving 3 bases unmatched. The CDR3 region is CASSLAGTGYEKLFF. The CDR3, as DNA: TGTGCCAGCAGCTTGGCCGGGACAGGGTATGAAAAACTGTTTTTT.

This clone was seen just once. Since the CDR3 does not end with the conserved phenylalanine or tryptophan, this likely comes from a read error. The chain combines TRBV7-2 with TRBJ1-2; 8 nucleotides align to TRBD1. This CDR3 contains 16 residues. V was clipped by 6 bases and J by 0 bases; unmatched bases: 9. Germline assignment: CDR1 SGHTA and CDR2 FQGNSA. The CDR3 reads CASSPGQGHPNYGYTS. The CDR3 DNA is TGTGCCAGCAGTCCAGGACAGGGCCACCCTAACTATGGCTACACCTCC.